One sample yielded the 27 T cell receptor beta chains listed below, sequenced in a study of T-cell memory formation after mild COVID-19. TCRdb independently ran MiXCR on the 5' RACE reads; one entry per CDR3 protein. This table has about 150,000 distinct CDR3 sequences, under 30% appearing once. The material sequenced was PBMCs or a T cell subset sorted from them (not recorded which). These receptors came from an adult woman who had mild COVID-19 (a few samples of this study predate the infection). Cell type and time point are not known.

The genes are TRBV27 and TRBJ2-3; the D is unclear. V shed 6 bases and J shed 0 bases, with 10 bases lying between them. Germline V gives CDR1 MNHEY, CDR2 SMNVEV (reference sequence). CDR3 length: 14 amino acids. Here the CDR3 DNA reads TGTGCCAGCAGAGCTCCCGCTAGCACAGATACGCAGTATTTT. This codes for CASRAPASTDTQYF.

The chain links TRBV2 to TRBJ1-6; D may be TRBD1 (5 bases). V lost 3 bases to trimming and J lost 7 bases, with 13 bases between them. This CDR3 contains 15 residues. Germline V gene sequence: CDR1 SNHLY, CDR2 FYNNEI. In nucleotides, the CDR3 is TGTGCCAGCAGTGACTACAGGTCGACGAATTCACCCCTCCACTTT. Amino acids: CASSDYRSTNSPLHF. The whole variable domain, filled in from reference TRBV2 and TRBJ1-6, reads EPEVTQTPSHQVTQMGQEVILRCVPISNHLYFYWYRQILGQKVEFLVSFYNNEISEKSEIFDDQFSVERPDGSNFTLKIRSTKLEDSAMYFCASSDYRSTNSPLHFGNGTRLTVT.

The chain recombines TRBV11-2 with TRBJ2-7; tentatively, D is TRBD1 (6 bases). V gave up 0 bases and J gave up 2 bases, with 11 bases separating them. There are 15 residues in the CDR3. The germline V gene encodes CDR1 SGHAT and CDR2 FQNNGV. The CDR3 bases are TGTGCCAGCAGCTTAGACTCGGGACAACCCTACGAGCAGTACTTC. Its protein is CASSLDSGQPYEQYF.

This clonotype was seen more than once but under ten times. The chain links TRBV10-3 to TRBJ2-7; TRBD1 is a possible D gene (7 bases). The V end lost 4 bases, the J end lost 0 bases, and 16 bases lay between the germline ends. Germline values: CDR1 ENHRY, CDR2 SYGVKD. The CDR3 consists of 16 residues. This CDR3 reads CAISGEEGQNSYEQYF. The CDR3 DNA reads TGTGCCATCAGTGGGGAGGAGGGACAGAACTCCTACGAGCAGTACTTC.

This chain joins TRBV29-1 and TRBJ2-7, with no clear D. From germline, CDR1 is SQVTM and CDR2 ANQGSEA. The CDR3 spans 13 residues. Trimming pared 0 bases from V and 3 bases from J, leaving 9 bases between. CDR3 nucleotide sequence: TGCAGCGTTGAAGATAATAAGGGCTACGAGCAGTACTTC. This codes for CSVEDNKGYEQYF.

The genes are TRBV7-2 and TRBJ2-6; 7 positions match TRBD1. Per germline, CDR1 SGHTA and CDR2 FQGNSA. CDR3 size: 18 residues. V trimming: 5 bases; J trimming: 0 bases; junction bases outside the gene matches: 10. The CDR3 DNA reads as TGTGCCAGCAGCCCCTACAGGGGTGTTCTCTCTGGGGCCAACGTCCTGACTTTC. This codes for CASSPYRGVLSGANVLTF. The variable domain in full, completed from reference TRBV7-2 and TRBJ2-6, reads GAGVSQSPSNKVTEKGKDVELRCDPISGHTALYWYRQSLGQGLEFLIYFQGNSAPDKSGLPSDRFSAERTGGSVSTLTIQRTQQEDSAVYLCASSPYRGVLSGANVLTFGAGSRLTVL.

The chain joins TRBV4-3 to TRBJ2-1; D is unclear. This CDR3 is built from 14 residues. CDR1 is LGHNA, CDR2 YSLEER, per germline. V lost 0 bases and J 5 bases, leaving 8 bases between the germline ends. CDR3 protein: CASSQDPPDNEQFF. DNA of the CDR3: TGCGCCAGCAGCCAAGATCCCCCAGACAATGAGCAGTTCTTC.

The chain recombines TRBV5-8 with TRBJ2-1; D is ambiguous. CDR1 is SGHTS, CDR2 YDEGEE, per germline. Between the trimmed V and J ends, which lost 7 bases and 7 bases, there was a span of 18 bases. The CDR3 is made up of 14 amino acids. The CDR3 DNA sequence: TGTGCCAGCTACCGGGCTTTGGCAGATAATGAGCAGTTCTTC. Encoded protein: CASYRALADNEQFF.

V and J are TRBV10-3 and TRBJ2-1, with a weak D call TRBD2 (6 bases). This CDR3 has 18 residues. Germline V lookup: CDR1 ENHRY, CDR2 SYGVKD. V was cut by 0 bases and J by 8 bases, with 23 bases left in between. For the CDR3, the DNA is TGTGCCATCAGTGAGTCTGGAGTTCCGTTGCGGGAAGGGGATGAGCAGTTCTTC. As protein: CAISESGVPLREGDEQFF.

The chain is built from TRBV7-9 and TRBJ2-1; 9 nucleotides match TRBD2. V dropped 4 bases and J dropped 8; count of bases not matched to a gene: 18. The CDR3 loop spans 18 amino acids. The germline V gene encodes CDR1 SEHNR and CDR2 FQNEAQ (reference sequence). The CDR3, as DNA: TGTGCCAGCAGCTCCCCGGAGGGAGAGCGGGAGGATTTCTATGAGCAGTTCTTC. Encoded protein: CASSSPEGEREDFYEQFF.

This clonotype was found a few times. This sequence joins TRBV15 and TRBJ1-1; maybe TRBD1 (5 bases). Deletions cut 3 bases from V and 6 bases from J, with 14 bases between. CDR1 is LNHNV, CDR2 YYDKDF, per germline (reference sequence). The CDR3 spans 14 residues. CDR3 residues: CATSSGQGTAEAFF. CDR3 sequence (DNA): TGTGCCACCAGCAGCGGGCAGGGAACCGCTGAAGCTTTCTTT.

This clonotype came up a few times. The V call is TRBV9, the J call TRBJ2-7; tentatively, D is TRBD1 (6 bases). V was pared by 2 bases and J by 3 bases, with 12 bases between. CDR3 length: 14 amino acids. Germline V gives CDR1 SGDLS, CDR2 YYNGEE. The CDR3: CASSVSLGGYEQYF. The CDR3 region has the DNA TGTGCCAGCAGCGTTTCGCTAGGGGGCTACGAGCAGTACTTC.

This clonotype was found a few times. The chain has TRBV7-9 and TRBJ1-2; 9 bases fit TRBD1. This CDR3 has 11 amino acids. Per germline, CDR1 SEHNR and CDR2 FQNEAQ (reference sequence). V lost 4 bases and J lost 13; bases outside the gene matches: 4. The CDR3 region has the DNA TGTGCCAGCAGCTCTGGACAGGGGTGCACCTTC. It codes for CASSSGQGCTF. The full variable domain, rest sourced from reference TRBV7-9 and TRBJ1-2, is DTGVSQNPRHKITKRGQNVTFRCDPISEHNRLYWYRQTLGQGPEFLTYFQNEAQLEKSRLLSDRFSAERPKGSFSTLEIQRTEQGDSAMYLCASSSGQGCTFGSGTRLTVV.

A few counts support this clonotype. The chain couples TRBV20-1 to TRBJ2-4; D remains ambiguous. The CDR3 contains 13 residues. V was shortened by 0 bases and J by 8 bases, with 11 bases between the two germline ends. Per the germline V gene, CDR1 is DFQATT and CDR2 is SNEGSKA (reference sequence). The CDR3 DNA reads as TGCAGTGCTAGAGAGAGTGTCCAGGACATTCAGTACTTC. Its translation: CSARESVQDIQYF.

This clonotype has at least ten counts. V gene TRBV4-3 combines with J gene TRBJ1-1; tentative D call: TRBD1 (5 bases). Trimming took 4 bases from V and 4 from J, leaving 10 bases between them. CDR1 is LGHNA and CDR2 is YSLEER in the germline V gene. The CDR3 is made up of 13 amino acids. The CDR3 here is CASSLGEGTEAFF. Written as DNA, the CDR3 is TGCGCCAGCAGCCTGGGGGAGGGCACTGAAGCTTTCTTT.

The J gene is TRBJ1-2, the V gene TRBV6-5; D uncertain. From germline, CDR1 is MNHEY and CDR2 SVGAGI. CDR3 size: 12 residues. The germline V and J ends were trimmed by 6 bases and 8 bases, with 13 bases remaining between them. The CDR3 DNA is TGTGCCAGCAGAAAGGCTGGTCGGGGCTACACCTTC. The encoded protein is CASRKAGRGYTF.

This clonotype has just a few counts. This chain's CDR3 is CANSPGVGLYNEQFF. CDR3 coding DNA: TGTGCCAACTCGCCGGGAGTTGGTCTCTACAATGAGCAGTTCTTC. The chain links TRBV10-3 to TRBJ2-1, with D maybe TRBD2 (6 bases). Germline-derived CDR1 and CDR2 are ENHRY and SYGVKD. The CDR3 has 15 residues. V lost 10 bases to trimming and J lost 3 bases, with 19 bases between them.

This clonotype was observed a few times. The rearrangement uses TRBV4-2 and TRBJ2-1; 8 nucleotides agree with TRBD2. V gave up 4 bases and J gave up 4 bases; unmatched junction bases: 6. Germline lookup yields CDR1 LGHNA and CDR2 YNFKEQ. The CDR3 loop spans 15 amino acids. The CDR3 reads CASSPSGSRYNEQFF. In DNA form, the CDR3 reads TGTGCCAGCAGCCCCAGCGGGAGTCGGTACAATGAGCAGTTCTTC.

V usage is TRBV6-6 and J usage is TRBJ1-5, with D possibly being TRBD1 (5 bases). V lost 4 bases and J lost 2, with 9 bases in between. The CDR3 covers 14 residues. Looked up from germline, CDR1 is MNHNY and CDR2 is SVGAGI (reference sequence). CDR3 amino acids: CASSWGEGNQPQHF. The CDR3 DNA is TGTGCCAGCAGTTGGGGGGAGGGCAATCAGCCCCAGCATTTT.

This clonotype occurred a few times. This chain connects TRBV20-1 to TRBJ1-1; D perhaps matches TRBD1 (5 bases). Germline V gene data show CDR1 as DFQATT and CDR2 as SNEGSKA (reference sequence). CDR3 length equals 13 residues. CDR3 DNA sequence: TGCATCATGGGGCAGGGCCCGAACACTGAAGCTTTCTTT. It codes for CIMGQGPNTEAFF.

There are many counts of this clonotype. This sequence joins TRBV5-1 and TRBJ1-1; D gene uncertain. The V gene lost 0 bases and the J gene lost 6 bases, with 15 bases spanning the gap. CDR1 and CDR2 (germline): SGHRS, YFSETQ. CDR3 length: 15 amino acids. The CDR3 is CASSLGVTVVPEAFF. In nucleotides, the CDR3 is TGCGCCAGCAGCTTGGGCGTTACGGTTGTCCCTGAAGCTTTCTTT.

This clonotype was detected a few times. V and J are TRBV7-9 and TRBJ2-2; D possibly corresponds to TRBD2 (6 bases). CDR1 SEHNR and CDR2 FQNEAQ come from the germline V gene (reference sequence). CDR3 size: 14 residues. V was cut by 8 bases and J by 0 bases, with 10 bases left in between. The CDR3 sequence: CASEGLSNTGELFF. CDR3 in DNA: TGTGCCAGCGAGGGACTTTCGAACACCGGGGAGCTGTTTTTT.

This clonotype has only a few counts. This chain uses TRBV29-1 with TRBJ1-2; 7 nucleotides align to TRBD1. Trimming cost V 0 bases and J 7 bases; bases outside gene matches: 5. This CDR3 has 13 residues. Germline values: CDR1 SQVTM, CDR2 ANQGSEA. DNA of the CDR3: TGCAGCGTTGAAGAGAGGGGGCAGGGTGGCTACACCTTC. Translated, it gives CSVEERGQGGYTF. The variable domain in full, completed from reference TRBV29-1 and TRBJ1-2, reads SAVISQKPSRDICQRGTSLTIQCQVDSQVTMMFWYRQQPGQSLTLIATANQGSEATYESGFVIDKFPISRPNLTFSTLTVSNMSPEDSSIYLCSVEERGQGGYTFGSGTRLTVV.

The table lists this clonotype with a few counts. The rearrangement links TRBV4-1 to TRBJ1-2; the match to TRBD1 covers 7 bases. The CDR3 loop spans 16 amino acids. Per germline, CDR1 MGHRA and CDR2 YSYEKL. The V gene end was trimmed by 0 bases and the J gene end by 5 bases; junction bases not matched to a gene: 9. This chain's CDR3 is CASSQEGGSTGYGYTF. DNA for the CDR3: TGCGCCAGCAGCCAAGAAGGGGGTTCGACAGGGTATGGCTACACCTTC.

This clonotype was counted only a few times. The chain employs TRBV6-5 and TRBJ1-1; possibly TRBD1 for D (5 bases). This CDR3 has 14 amino acids. Trimming removed 0 bases from V and 6 bases from J, with 11 bases in between. The germline V gene encodes CDR1 MNHEY and CDR2 SVGAGI. CDR3 coding DNA: TGTGCCAGCAGTTACTCCGACAGAGTCGCTGAAGCTTTCTTT. It specifies CASSYSDRVAEAFF.

This sequence joins TRBV29-1 and TRBJ2-2, with a weak D call TRBD1 (5 bases). The CDR3 totals 15 residues. The germline V gene encodes CDR1 SQVTM and CDR2 ANQGSEA. V shed 1 base and J shed 0 bases, with 9 bases lying between them. This CDR3 is CSVEAAGSNTGELFF. DNA for the CDR3: TGCAGCGTTGAAGCGGCAGGGTCGAACACCGGGGAGCTGTTTTTT.

The rearrangement joins TRBV15 to TRBJ2-2, with 12 bases that match TRBD1. J was trimmed by 6 bases and V by 0 bases; bases with no gene match: 2. The CDR3 consists of 16 residues. Germline values: CDR1 LNHNV, CDR2 YYDKDF (reference sequence). CDR3 DNA sequence: TGTGCCACCAGCAGAGATAGGGACAGGGGGCCCGGGGAGCTGTTTTTT. It encodes CATSRDRDRGPGELFF.